This TCR beta chain is drawn from a study of blood T cells in healthy people across ages. The CDR3 is made up of 14 amino acids. V was cut by 6 bases and J by 0 bases, with 10 bases left in between. Sample-barcoded 5' priming and a J-beta primer mix drove a second PCR of 7 to 11 cycles. Every individual sample yielded 2.5 million or more paired-end reads (each containing CDR3). TCRdb reprocessed the 5' RACE reads with MiXCR, giving one entry per CDR3 protein. The table lists 1.5 million to 2 million distinct CDR3 sequences, about 50% of them singletons, with 2.1% in the top ten. The authors drew around 9.3 milliliters of peripheral blood from each donor.

This sequence originates from a woman between 40 and 55 years old in good health. The specimen was blood. The gene calls are TRBV12-3 or TRBV12-4 and TRBJ2-3; tentative D call: TRBD2 (6 bases). CDR3 sequence (DNA): TGTGCCAGCAGGGCGGGGTGGAGCACAGATACGCAGTATTTT. The encoded protein is CASRAGWSTDTQYF.